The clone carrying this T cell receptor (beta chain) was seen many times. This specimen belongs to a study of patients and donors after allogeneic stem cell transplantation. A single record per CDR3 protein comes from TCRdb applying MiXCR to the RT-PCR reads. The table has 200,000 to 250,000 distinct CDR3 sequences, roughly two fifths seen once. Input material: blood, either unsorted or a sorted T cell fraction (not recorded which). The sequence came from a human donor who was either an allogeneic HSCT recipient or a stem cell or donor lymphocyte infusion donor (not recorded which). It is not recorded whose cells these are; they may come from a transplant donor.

CDR3: CASSYAGQGTNYGYTF. The DNA of the CDR3 is TGTGCCAGCAGTTACGCGGGACAGGGGACTAACTATGGCTACACCTTC. The V and J genes are TRBV6-6 and TRBJ1-2; TRBD1 matches at 10 bases. Looked up from germline, CDR1 is MNHNY and CDR2 is SVGAGI (reference sequence). J gave up 0 bases and V 2 bases, and 3 bases lay outside the gene matches. The CDR3 is made up of 16 amino acids.